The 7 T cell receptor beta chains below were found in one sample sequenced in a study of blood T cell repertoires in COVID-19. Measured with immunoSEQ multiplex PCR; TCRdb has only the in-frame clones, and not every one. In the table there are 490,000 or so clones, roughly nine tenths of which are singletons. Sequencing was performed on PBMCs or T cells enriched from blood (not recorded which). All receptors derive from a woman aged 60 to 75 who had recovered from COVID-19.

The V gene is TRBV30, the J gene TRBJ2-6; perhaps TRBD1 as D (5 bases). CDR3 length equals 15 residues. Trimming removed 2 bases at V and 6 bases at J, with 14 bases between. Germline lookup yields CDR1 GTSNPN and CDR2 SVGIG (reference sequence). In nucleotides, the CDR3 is TGTGCCTGGAGTTTGTGGGGCCTGTCGGCCAACGTCCTGACTTTC. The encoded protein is CAWSLWGLSANVLTF.

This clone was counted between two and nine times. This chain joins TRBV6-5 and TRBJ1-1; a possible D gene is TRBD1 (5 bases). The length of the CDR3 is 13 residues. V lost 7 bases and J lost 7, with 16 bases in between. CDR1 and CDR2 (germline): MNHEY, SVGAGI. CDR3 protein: CASTIRDSGEAFF. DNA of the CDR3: TGTGCCAGCACCATTAGGGACTCCGGTGAAGCTTTCTTT.

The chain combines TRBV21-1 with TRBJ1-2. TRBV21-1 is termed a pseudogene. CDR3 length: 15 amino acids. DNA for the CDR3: TGTGCCAGCAGCAAAGAAAACGACGGGTACTATGGCTACACCTTC. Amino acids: CASSKENDGYYGYTF.

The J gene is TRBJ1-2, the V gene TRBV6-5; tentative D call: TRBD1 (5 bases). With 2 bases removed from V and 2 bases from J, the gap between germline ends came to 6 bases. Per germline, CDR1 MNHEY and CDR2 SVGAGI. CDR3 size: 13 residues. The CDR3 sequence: CASSYGANYGYTF. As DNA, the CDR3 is TGTGCCAGCAGTTACGGGGCAAACTATGGCTACACCTTC.

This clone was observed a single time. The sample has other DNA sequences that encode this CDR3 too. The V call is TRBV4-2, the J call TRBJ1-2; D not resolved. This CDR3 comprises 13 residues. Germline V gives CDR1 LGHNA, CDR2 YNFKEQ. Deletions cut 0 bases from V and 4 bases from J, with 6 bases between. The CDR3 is CASSQDGVYGYTF. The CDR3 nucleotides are TGTGCCAGCAGCCAAGATGGAGTCTATGGCTACACCTTC.

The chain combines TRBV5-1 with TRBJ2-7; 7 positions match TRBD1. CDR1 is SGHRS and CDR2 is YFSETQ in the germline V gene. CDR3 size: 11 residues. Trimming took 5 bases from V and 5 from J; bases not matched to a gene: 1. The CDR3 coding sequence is TGCGCCAGCAGTGACAGGGACGAGCAGTACTTC. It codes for CASSDRDEQYF.

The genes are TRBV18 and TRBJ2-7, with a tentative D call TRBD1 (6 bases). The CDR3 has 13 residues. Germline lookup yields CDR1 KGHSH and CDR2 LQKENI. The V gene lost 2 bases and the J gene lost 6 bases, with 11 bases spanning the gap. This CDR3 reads CASSPDRSGEQYV. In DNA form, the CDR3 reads TGTGCCAGCTCACCAGACAGGTCTGGCGAGCAGTACGTC.